This T cell receptor (beta chain) was sequenced for a study of PD-1 blockade in classical Hodgkin lymphoma. TCRdb's table, derived via immunoSEQ multiplex PCR, lists solely in-frame clones and lacks some. The table lists around 92,000 clones, 75% to 85% of them singletons. Trimming stripped 6 bases from V and 5 bases from J, with 17 bases between. CDR1 and CDR2 (germline): LNHDA, SQIVND (reference sequence). CDR3 length: 14 amino acids. The time point was: cycle 4 day 1 (C4D1), after 5 to 7 weeks of nivolumab. Each of the patients experienced relapse following autologous stem cell transplantation, and their brentuximab vedotin exposure differed.

This chain links TRBV19 with TRBJ2-7; D may be TRBD1 (5 bases). The sequence derives from a human donor with classical Hodgkin lymphoma. Sequencing used peripheral blood mononuclear cells (PBMCs), obtained before the fourth cycle of nivolumab. Here the CDR3 DNA reads TGTGCCAGTAGGGACCCCGGCAGGGCACACGAGCAGTACTTC. It yields the protein CASRDPGRAHEQYF.